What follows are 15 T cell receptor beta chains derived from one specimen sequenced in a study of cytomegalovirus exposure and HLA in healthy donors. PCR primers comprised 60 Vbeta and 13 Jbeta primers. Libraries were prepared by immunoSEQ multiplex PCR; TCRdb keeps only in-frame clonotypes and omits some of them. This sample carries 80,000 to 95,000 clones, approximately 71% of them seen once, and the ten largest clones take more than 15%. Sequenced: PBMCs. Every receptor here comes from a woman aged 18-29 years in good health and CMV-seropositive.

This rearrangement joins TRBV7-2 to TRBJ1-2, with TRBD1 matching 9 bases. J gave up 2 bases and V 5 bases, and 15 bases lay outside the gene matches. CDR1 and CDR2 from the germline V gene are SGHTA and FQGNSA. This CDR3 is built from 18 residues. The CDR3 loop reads CASSISRVGTGSNYGYTF. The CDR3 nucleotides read TGTGCCAGCAGCATCTCTAGGGTCGGGACAGGGTCCAACTATGGCTACACCTTC.

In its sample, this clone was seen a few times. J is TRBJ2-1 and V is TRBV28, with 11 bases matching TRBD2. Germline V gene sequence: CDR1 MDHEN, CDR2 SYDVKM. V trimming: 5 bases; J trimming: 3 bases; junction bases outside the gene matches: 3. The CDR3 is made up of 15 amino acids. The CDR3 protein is CASSQTSGDYNEQFF. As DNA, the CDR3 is TGTGCCAGCAGTCAGACTAGCGGGGACTACAATGAGCAGTTCTTC.

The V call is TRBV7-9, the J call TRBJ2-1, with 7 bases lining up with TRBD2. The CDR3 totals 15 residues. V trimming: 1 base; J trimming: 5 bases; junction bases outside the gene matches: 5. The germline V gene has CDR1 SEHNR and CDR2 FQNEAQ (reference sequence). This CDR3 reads CASSLGTSEHNEQFF. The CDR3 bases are TGTGCCAGCAGCTTAGGTACTAGCGAGCACAATGAGCAGTTCTTC.

The CDR3: CASSQTRATGVQETQYF. Here the CDR3 DNA reads TGCGCCAGCAGCCAGACGAGGGCGACAGGCGTCCAAGAGACCCAGTACTTC. The chain is built from TRBV4-1 and TRBJ2-5, with a tentative D call TRBD1 (6 bases). The germline CDR1 and CDR2 sequences are MGHRA and YSYEKL. This CDR3 spans 17 amino acids. V lost 3 bases and J 1 base, leaving 18 bases between the germline ends.

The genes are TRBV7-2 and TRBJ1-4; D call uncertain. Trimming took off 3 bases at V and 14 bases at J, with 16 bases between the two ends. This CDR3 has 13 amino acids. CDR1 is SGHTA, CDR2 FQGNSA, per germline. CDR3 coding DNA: TGTGCCAGCAGCTTGCTGAGGGCTCACGACCTGTTTTTT. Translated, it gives CASSLLRAHDLFF.

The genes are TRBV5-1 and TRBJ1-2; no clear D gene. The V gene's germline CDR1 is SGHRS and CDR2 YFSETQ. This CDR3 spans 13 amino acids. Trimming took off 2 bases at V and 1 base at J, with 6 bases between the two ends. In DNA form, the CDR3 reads TGCGCCAGCAGCTTACAAAATAACTATGGCTACACCTTC. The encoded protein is CASSLQNNYGYTF. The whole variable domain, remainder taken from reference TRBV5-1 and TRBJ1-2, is KAGVTQTPRYLIKTRGQQVTLSCSPISGHRSVSWYQQTPGQGLQFLFEYFSETQRNKGNFPGRFSGRQFSNSRSEMNVSTLELGDSALYLCASSLQNNYGYTFGSGTRLTVV.

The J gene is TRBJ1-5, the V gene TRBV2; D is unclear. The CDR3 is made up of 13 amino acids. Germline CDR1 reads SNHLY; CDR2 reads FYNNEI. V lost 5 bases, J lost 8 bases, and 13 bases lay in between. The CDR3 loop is CASSPGIGKPQHF. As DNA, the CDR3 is TGTGCCAGCAGTCCGGGGATTGGGAAGCCCCAGCATTTT.

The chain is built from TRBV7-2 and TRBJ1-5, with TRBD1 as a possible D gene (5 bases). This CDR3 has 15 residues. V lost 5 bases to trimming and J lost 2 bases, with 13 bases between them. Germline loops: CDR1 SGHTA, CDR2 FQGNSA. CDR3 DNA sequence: TGTGCCAGCAGCCTTAGCAGGGATGGCAATCAGCCCCAGCATTTT. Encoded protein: CASSLSRDGNQPQHF. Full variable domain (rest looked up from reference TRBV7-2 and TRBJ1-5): GAGVSQSPSNKVTEKGKDVELRCDPISGHTALYWYRQSLGQGLEFLIYFQGNSAPDKSGLPSDRFSAERTGGSVSTLTIQRTQQEDSAVYLCASSLSRDGNQPQHFGDGTRLSIL.

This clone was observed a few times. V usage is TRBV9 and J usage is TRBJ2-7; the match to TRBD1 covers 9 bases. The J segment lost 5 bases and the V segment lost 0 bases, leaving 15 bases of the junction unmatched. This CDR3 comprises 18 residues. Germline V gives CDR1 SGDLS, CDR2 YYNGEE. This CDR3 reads CASSVGGEGTGFVHEQYF. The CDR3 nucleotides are TGTGCCAGCAGCGTAGGCGGGGAGGGGACAGGGTTCGTCCACGAGCAGTACTTC.

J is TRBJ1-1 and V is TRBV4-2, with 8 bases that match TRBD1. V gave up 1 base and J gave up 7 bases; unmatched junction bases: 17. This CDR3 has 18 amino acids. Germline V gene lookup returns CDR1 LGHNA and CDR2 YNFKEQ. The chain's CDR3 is CASSQGESGGDGWGEAFF. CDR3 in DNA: TGTGCCAGCAGCCAAGGGGAGTCAGGGGGCGATGGCTGGGGTGAAGCTTTCTTT.

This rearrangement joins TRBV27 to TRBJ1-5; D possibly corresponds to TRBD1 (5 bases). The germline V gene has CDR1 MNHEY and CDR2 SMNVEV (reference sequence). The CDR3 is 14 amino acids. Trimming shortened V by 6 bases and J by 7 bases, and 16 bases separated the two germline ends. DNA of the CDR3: TGTGCCAGCAGGTTTCAGGGAGGAGGGCAGCCCCAGCATTTT. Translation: CASRFQGGGQPQHF.

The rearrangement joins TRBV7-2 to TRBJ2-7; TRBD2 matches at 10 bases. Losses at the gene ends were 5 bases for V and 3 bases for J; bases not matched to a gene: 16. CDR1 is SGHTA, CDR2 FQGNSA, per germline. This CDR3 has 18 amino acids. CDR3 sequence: CASSLRPLLAGPNYEQYF. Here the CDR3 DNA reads TGTGCCAGCAGCCTCCGCCCCTTACTAGCGGGACCCAACTACGAGCAGTACTTC.

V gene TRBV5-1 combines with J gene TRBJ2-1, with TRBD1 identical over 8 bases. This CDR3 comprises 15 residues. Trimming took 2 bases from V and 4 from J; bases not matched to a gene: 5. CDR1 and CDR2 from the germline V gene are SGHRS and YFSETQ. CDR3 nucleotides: TGCGCCAGCAGCTTTTCAGGGGGCATTTACAATGAGCAGTTCTTC. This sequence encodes CASSFSGGIYNEQFF. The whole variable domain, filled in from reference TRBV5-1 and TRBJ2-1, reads KAGVTQTPRYLIKTRGQQVTLSCSPISGHRSVSWYQQTPGQGLQFLFEYFSETQRNKGNFPGRFSGRQFSNSRSEMNVSTLELGDSALYLCASSFSGGIYNEQFFGPGTRLTVL.

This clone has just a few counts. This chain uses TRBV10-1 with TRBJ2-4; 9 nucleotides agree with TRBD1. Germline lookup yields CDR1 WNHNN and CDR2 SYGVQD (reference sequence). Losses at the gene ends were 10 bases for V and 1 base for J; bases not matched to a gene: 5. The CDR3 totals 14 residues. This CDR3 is CATRQGGAKNIQYF. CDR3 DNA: TGCGCCACCCGACAGGGGGGGGCCAAAAACATTCAGTACTTC.

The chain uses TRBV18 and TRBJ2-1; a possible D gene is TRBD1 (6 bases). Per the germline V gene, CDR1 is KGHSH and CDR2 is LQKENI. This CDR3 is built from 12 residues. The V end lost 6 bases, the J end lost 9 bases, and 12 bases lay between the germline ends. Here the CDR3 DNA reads TGTGCCAGCTCGCACCCAGGGGTTGAGCAGTTCTTC. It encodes CASSHPGVEQFF. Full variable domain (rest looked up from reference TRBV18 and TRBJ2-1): NAGVMQNPRHLVRRRGQEARLRCSPMKGHSHVYWYRQLPEEGLKFMVYLQKENIIDESGMPKERFSAEFPKEGPSILRIQQVVRGDSAAYFCASSHPGVEQFFGPGTRLTVL.